This T cell receptor (beta chain) was captured by sequencing in a study of blood T cell repertoires in COVID-19. Assay: immunoSEQ multiplex PCR; the TCRdb copy retains only in-frame clones and omits some. The table shows 250,000 to 300,000 clones, with 88% occurring only once. The CDR3 extends over 16 amino acids. The germline V and J ends were trimmed by 2 bases and 5 bases, with 18 bases remaining between them. Germline CDR1 is LNHDA and CDR2 is SQIVND (reference sequence). This chain connects TRBV19 to TRBJ2-5; perhaps TRBD2 as D (5 bases). Sequenced input: PBMCs or T cells enriched from blood (not recorded which). This receptor was taken from a woman aged 25 to 39 who had recovered from COVID-19. The CDR3 spells CASSILKGKGGETQYF. The CDR3 DNA reads as TGTGCCAGTAGTATACTGAAAGGGAAGGGCGGGGAGACCCAGTACTTC.